This T cell receptor beta chain was observed in a study of T cell responses to AZD1222 COVID-19 vaccine. Overall study findings and caveats: Vaccine-associated CD4 TCRs spanned spike, dominant at 160-218 and 743-854. In a largely white British group with more females than males, clonal diversity was possibly underestimated.

This clone was picked up a small number of times. Antigen unknown. Generated by immunoSEQ multiplex PCR, the TCRdb table keeps only in-frame clones and is missing some. The repertoire holds 150,000 or so clones, with approximately 90% as singletons. The sequence was obtained from an adult in good health. The specimen was peripheral blood, collected on day 0 of AZD1222 vaccination.

CDR3 sequence (DNA): TGTGCCAGCAGTTACGGGGGGCTCTACGAGCAGTACTTC. Translating it yields CASSYGGLYEQYF. The V and J genes are TRBV6-5 and TRBJ2-7, with D tentatively TRBD1 or TRBD2 (6 bases each). V shed 2 bases and J shed 3 bases, with 8 bases lying between them. CDR1 and CDR2 from the germline V gene are MNHEY and SVGAGI. The CDR3 spans 13 residues.